The 25 T cell receptor beta chains below come from one sample, sequenced in a study of blood T cells in healthy people across ages (dated by TCRdb to 2013 to 2016). The method was 5' RACE. The instrument given in TCRdb is Illumina HiSeq 2500. The second PCR ran for about 6 to 12 cycles and used a J-beta primer mix along with a sample-barcoded 5' primer. Through fastp at Q25 and MiXCR, TCRdb rebuilt clones from the public reads, retaining in-frame beta chains. Under each unique CDR3 protein, matching rows form one entry showing the most common genes and DNA. This sample comprises around 650,000 distinct CDR3 sequences, 35% to 50% of them detected only once. The leading ten clones occupy about 30% of the sample. Sequencing was performed on blood. The receptor source for this set is an elderly man in good health.

This rearrangement joins TRBV12-3 or TRBV12-4 to TRBJ2-5, with 8 positions matching TRBD1. The CDR3 sequence is 16 residues long. Germline trimming cut 0 bases from V and 5 bases from J; bases unmatched to any gene: 8. The CDR3 DNA follows: TGTGCCAGCAGTTTAGCGGGCAGGGGGCTGGGTGAGACCCAGTACTTC. Protein sequence: CASSLAGRGLGETQYF.

This clonotype was detected many times. The V call is TRBV7-2, the J call TRBJ2-2; 9 positions match TRBD2. Trimming removed 3 bases from V and 2 bases from J; junction bases left unmatched: 4. The CDR3 spans 16 residues. Per the germline V gene, CDR1 is SGHTA and CDR2 is FQGNSA. The chain's CDR3 is CASSFQAGGNTGELFF. The CDR3, as DNA: TGTGCCAGCAGCTTCCAAGCGGGGGGTAACACCGGGGAGCTGTTTTTT.

The J gene is TRBJ1-6, the V gene TRBV5-5; possibly TRBD1 for D (5 bases). CDR3 length equals 15 residues. V was trimmed by 1 base and J by 8 bases, leaving 13 bases between them. Germline V lookup: CDR1 SGHKS, CDR2 YYEKEE (reference sequence). The DNA of the CDR3 is TGTGCCAGCAGCTTGAACGGGGGAAGGGATTCACCCCTCCACTTT. Translated: CASSLNGGRDSPLHF.

This clonotype was picked up a small number of times. The V gene is TRBV6-2 or TRBV6-3, the J gene TRBJ2-7; the D gene is possibly TRBD2 (6 bases). V dropped 5 bases and J dropped 7 bases, with 15 bases sitting between them. This CDR3 has 13 residues. Per germline, CDR1 MNHEY and CDR2 SVGEGT. CDR3 loop: CASSRDFYNEQYF. In nucleotides, the CDR3 is TGTGCCAGCAGTAGGGACTTTTACAATGAGCAGTACTTC.

This chain connects TRBV7-2 to TRBJ2-2, with 7 bases identical to TRBD2. Germline V gives CDR1 SGHTA, CDR2 FQGNSA. V shed 5 bases and J 4 bases; nucleotides not matched to a gene: 4. There are 14 residues in the CDR3. CDR3 sequence: CASSRGESTGELFF. CDR3 DNA: TGTGCCAGCAGCCGGGGGGAGAGCACCGGGGAGCTGTTTTTT.

This chain joins TRBV6-5 and TRBJ1-6; D gene ambiguous. CDR1 is MNHEY, CDR2 SVGAGI, per germline. V lost 7 bases and J lost 7, with 17 bases in between. The CDR3 spans 15 residues. CDR3 sequence: CASTRVLDQNSPLHF. The DNA for the CDR3 is TGTGCCAGCACCCGCGTCCTGGACCAAAATTCACCCCTCCACTTT.

This clonotype turned up a few times. J is TRBJ2-6 and V is TRBV7-2; 8 nucleotides agree with TRBD1. With 5 bases clipped from V and 1 base from J, the junction kept 10 bases outside the gene matches. This CDR3 has 18 amino acids. CDR1 and CDR2 (germline): SGHTA, FQGNSA. The CDR3 DNA is TGTGCCAGCAGCGCCTTTGGGACAGGAGAGTCTGGGGCCAACGTCCTGACTTTC. Its translation is CASSAFGTGESGANVLTF.

In regard to this clonotype: The junction shows a germline mismatch at one end, possibly a read error. The chain joins TRBV28 to TRBJ2-4, with 12 bases identical to TRBD2. TRBJ2-7 explains the end of the DNA better; the J call may be wrong. CDR3 length: 16 residues. Germline V gene data show CDR1 as MDHEN and CDR2 as SYDVKM. The chain's CDR3 is CTSSSTTSGGPYEQYF. The CDR3 coding sequence is TGTACCAGCAGTTCGACGACTAGCGGGGGACCCTACGAGCAGTACTTC.

This rearrangement joins TRBV28 to TRBJ2-6; the D gene is possibly TRBD1 (6 bases). Germline loops: CDR1 MDHEN, CDR2 SYDVKM. Trimming took off 4 bases at V and 2 bases at J, with 9 bases between the two ends. The CDR3 extends over 15 amino acids. The CDR3 here is CASSSGAPGANVLTF. The CDR3 DNA reads as TGTGCCAGCAGTTCAGGGGCACCTGGGGCCAACGTCCTGACTTTC.

This clonotype showed up just a few times. The chain recombines TRBV27 with TRBJ2-7; no firm D call. Trimming took 5 bases from V and 1 from J, leaving 9 bases between them. Per germline, CDR1 MNHEY and CDR2 SMNVEV (reference sequence). This CDR3 has 13 amino acids. Here the CDR3 DNA reads TGTGCCAGCAGTCGCCCGCCTTCCTACGAGCAGTACTTC. This encodes CASSRPPSYEQYF.

This clonotype was seen a handful of times. The CDR3 nucleotides are TGTGCCAGCAGCTTTTCCAGGGGGCGCCGGGAGACCCAGTACTTC. Protein product: CASSFSRGRRETQYF. The gene calls are TRBV11-2 and TRBJ2-5; 8 positions agree with TRBD1. With 3 bases clipped from V and 5 bases from J, the junction kept 8 bases outside the gene matches. Germline V gene data show CDR1 as SGHAT and CDR2 as FQNNGV. The CDR3 consists of 15 residues.

This clonotype was seen a few times. The chain has TRBV15 and TRBJ2-1; 9 nucleotides line up with TRBD1. The V segment lost 3 bases and the J segment 9 bases; nucleotides outside the gene matches: 21. CDR3 size: 19 residues. Per the germline V gene, CDR1 is LNHNV and CDR2 is YYDKDF (reference sequence). Here the CDR3 DNA reads TGTGCCACCAGCAGCAACCTGAACCTCCGGGACAGGGTTAAGGGTGAGCAGTTCTTC. Its translation is CATSSNLNLRDRVKGEQFF.

There are a few counts of this clonotype. The rearrangement links TRBV12-3 or TRBV12-4 to TRBJ2-5; a weak D match, TRBD2 (7 bases). Matching the DNA end better, TRBJ2-7 makes the J call doubtful. The CDR3 length is 15 residues. This CDR3 reads CASTFWGGQGYEQYF. In nucleotides, the CDR3 is TGTGCCAGCACCTTTTGGGGGGGGCAGGGCTACGAGCAGTACTTC.

The table lists this clonotype with a few counts. This sequence joins TRBV2 and TRBJ2-5, with TRBD2 as a possible D gene (6 bases). The CDR3 covers 13 residues. Germline CDR1 is SNHLY and CDR2 is FYNNEI. The V gene lost 4 bases and the J gene lost 10 bases, with 16 bases spanning the gap. The CDR3 loop reads CASSVERPAGQYF. The DNA for the CDR3 is TGTGCCAGCAGTGTGGAACGACCAGCGGGCCAGTACTTC.

This clonotype occurred a few times. The V gene is TRBV28, the J gene TRBJ2-4, with 9 bases aligning to TRBD2. The DNA end is more similar to TRBJ2-7, so the J call may be wrong. Looked up from germline, CDR1 is MDHEN and CDR2 is SYDVKM. The CDR3 covers 16 residues. This chain's CDR3 is CASSIYGGRAVVEQYF. CDR3 nucleotides: TGTGCCAGCAGCATTTATGGCGGGAGGGCTGTCGTCGAGCAGTACTTC.

The chain carries TRBV12-5 and TRBJ2-3; no definite D call. V was clipped by 4 bases and J by 1 base, with 6 bases between them. The CDR3 is 13 amino acids. The germline V gene has CDR1 LGHNT and CDR2 FRNRAP. The CDR3 DNA follows: TGTGCTAGTGGTTGTGCCGGCACAGATACGCAGTATTTT. This sequence encodes CASGCAGTDTQYF.

This clonotype was counted once. Since a much larger clone is just one base distant, this may be a read error. The chain joins TRBV28 to TRBJ2-5, with a possible D match to TRBD2 (6 bases). The CDR3 sequence is 17 residues long. In germline, CDR1 is MDHEN, CDR2 SYDVKM. Trimming took off 5 bases at V and 4 bases at J, with 23 bases between the two ends. The CDR3 nucleotides read TGTGCCAGCAGTCGGTCTTCCCGCGGGGTGCTCCGAGAGACCCAGTACTTC. Its protein product is CASSRSSRGVLRETQYF.

V usage is TRBV15 and J usage is TRBJ2-7; perhaps TRBD2 as D (6 bases). The DNA end favors TRBJ2-4, so the J call may be wrong. CDR1 and CDR2 (germline): LNHNV, YYDKDF (reference sequence). This CDR3 is 18 amino acids long. In DNA, the CDR3 is TGTGCCACCAGGACGGGAGAAAACTTTTATTTAGCCAAAAACATTCAGTACTTC. Its protein product is CATRTGENFYLAKNIQYF.

Notes on this clonotype: Since a much larger clone is just one base distant, this may be a read error. V gene TRBV7-9 combines with J gene TRBJ1-6, with unresolved D. The germline V gene encodes CDR1 SEHNR and CDR2 FQNEAQ (reference sequence). The CDR3 runs 14 residues. The CDR3 protein is CASSVARGNSPLHF. The DNA of the CDR3 is TGTGCCAGCAGCGTAGCGCGTGGTAATTCACCCCTCCACTTT.

This clonotype has a handful of counts. V is TRBV30 and J is TRBJ2-7; a possible D gene is TRBD1 (5 bases). Germline-derived CDR1 and CDR2 are GTSNPN and SVGIG (reference sequence). This CDR3 is 11 amino acids long. Trimming removed 0 bases from V and 6 bases from J, with 6 bases in between. The CDR3 loop reads CAWSVQAEQYF. The CDR3 DNA sequence: TGTGCCTGGAGTGTACAGGCCGAGCAGTACTTC. Supplemented by reference TRBV30 and TRBJ2-7, the full variable domain reads SQTIHQWPATLVQPVGSPLSLECTVEGTSNPNLYWYRQAAGRGLQLLFYSVGIGQISSEVPQNLSASRPQDRQFILSSKKLLLSDSGFYLCAWSVQAEQYFGPGTRLTVT.

This clonotype was found a few times. The genes are TRBV5-1 and TRBJ2-5; D is perhaps TRBD2 (5 bases). Germline V gene lookup returns CDR1 SGHRS and CDR2 YFSETQ. This CDR3 contains 15 residues. Trimming removed 5 bases from V and 5 bases from J, with 19 bases in between. The CDR3 is CASRSRGIGQETQYF. CDR3 sequence (DNA): TGCGCCAGCAGGTCTAGAGGGATCGGTCAGGAGACCCAGTACTTC.

This clonotype has more than one count but fewer than ten. The chain joins TRBV12-3 or TRBV12-4 to TRBJ2-1, with D maybe TRBD1 (5 bases). V gave up 5 bases and J gave up 9 bases, with 17 bases separating them. The CDR3 has 14 amino acids. In DNA form, the CDR3 reads TGTGCCAGCAGTAAAACCCAGGGTCCTGGTGAGCAGTTCTTC. Translated: CASSKTQGPGEQFF.

The chain couples TRBV6-1 to TRBJ1-1; D gene ambiguous. V was cut by 0 bases and J by 6 bases, with 8 bases left in between. The germline V gene encodes CDR1 MNHNS and CDR2 SASEGT. CDR3 length: 13 residues. CDR3 sequence: CASSEAHRAEAFF. CDR3 nucleotides: TGTGCCAGCAGTGAAGCCCACCGGGCTGAAGCTTTCTTT.

This clonotype showed up just a few times. This chain connects TRBV7-9 to TRBJ1-4; tentative D call: TRBD1 (5 bases). Per the germline V gene, CDR1 is SEHNR and CDR2 is FQNEAQ (reference sequence). V lost 0 bases and J lost 0, with 8 bases in between. CDR3 length: 16 amino acids. CDR3 amino acids: CASSLAQGATNEKLFF. CDR3 coding DNA: TGTGCCAGCAGCTTAGCCCAAGGGGCAACTAATGAAAAACTGTTTTTT. Filled out from reference TRBV7-9 and TRBJ1-4, the complete variable domain reads DTGVSQNPRHKITKRGQNVTFRCDPISEHNRLYWYRQTLGQGPEFLTYFQNEAQLEKSRLLSDRFSAERPKGSFSTLEIQRTEQGDSAMYLCASSLAQGATNEKLFFGSGTQLSVL.

The chain links TRBV6-6 to TRBJ1-2; D might be TRBD1 (5 bases). The CDR3 loop spans 16 amino acids. CDR1 and CDR2 from the germline V gene are MNHNY and SVGAGI (reference sequence). Between the trimmed V and J ends, which lost 4 bases and 3 bases, there was a span of 18 bases. CDR3 loop: CASSSPPGIGDYGYTF. The CDR3 DNA reads as TGTGCCAGCAGTTCTCCTCCAGGGATCGGCGACTATGGCTACACCTTC.